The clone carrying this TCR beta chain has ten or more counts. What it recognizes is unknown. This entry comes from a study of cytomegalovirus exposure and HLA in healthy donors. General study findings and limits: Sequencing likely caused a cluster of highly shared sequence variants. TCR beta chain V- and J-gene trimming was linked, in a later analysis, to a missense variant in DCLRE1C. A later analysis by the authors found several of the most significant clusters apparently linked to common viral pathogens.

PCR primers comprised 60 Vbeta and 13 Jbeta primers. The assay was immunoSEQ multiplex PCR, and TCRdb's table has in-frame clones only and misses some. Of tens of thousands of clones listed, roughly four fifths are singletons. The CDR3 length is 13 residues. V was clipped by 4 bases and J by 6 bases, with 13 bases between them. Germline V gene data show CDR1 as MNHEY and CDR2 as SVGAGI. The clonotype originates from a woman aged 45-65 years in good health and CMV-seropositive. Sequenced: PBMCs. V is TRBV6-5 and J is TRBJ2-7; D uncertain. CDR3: CASSFFGEREQYF. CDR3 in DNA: TGTGCCAGCAGTTTCTTTGGTGAGCGCGAGCAGTACTTC.